Shown below are 19 T cell receptor beta chains from a single sample sequenced in a study of regulatory T cells in long-lasting Graves disease. HTBI primers from iRepertoire and Arm-PCR of CDR3 regions yielded the TCR beta libraries. TCRdb re-analysed the multiplex PCR reads in MiXCR, keeping a single row per CDR3 protein. The repertoire includes just over 600,000 distinct CDR3 sequences, around 15% of them detected once, and 15% to 20% sits in the top ten. Time point here: newly diagnosed GD, antithyroid drugs for less than 3 months. RNA isolated from PBMCs was used to make the TCR library. These sequences were also reported in another study, on T cells in Graves' hyperthyroidism and ophthalmopathy.

Material: peripheral blood mononuclear cells (PBMCs), obtained at new diagnosis, from a patient treated with antithyroid drugs. The source of these receptors is a woman in her 30s with Graves disease.

The chain joins TRBV13 to TRBJ2-7, with a possible D match to TRBD1 (5 bases). The length of the CDR3 is 13 residues. In germline, CDR1 is PRHDT, CDR2 FYEKMQ (reference sequence). With 5 bases removed from V and 6 bases from J, the gap between germline ends came to 14 bases. Written as DNA, the CDR3 is TGTGCCAGCAGCAGAACCAGGGTCGGCGAGCAGTACTTC. This gives the protein CASSRTRVGEQYF.

Written as DNA, the CDR3 is TGTGCCAGCAGCCCCCAGACAGGGCCAGCTGGGGCCAACGTCCTGACTTTC. Amino acids: CASSPQTGPAGANVLTF. The gene calls are TRBV7-2 and TRBJ2-6; 7 bases line up with TRBD1. Germline lookup yields CDR1 SGHTA and CDR2 FQGNSA. This CDR3 region has 17 residues. Trimming took 5 bases from V and 2 from J; bases not matched to a gene: 9.

The sample holds a few counts of this clonotype. The CDR3, as DNA: TGTGCCTGGAGAACACCGGGACAGGGCGATGAAAAACTGTTTTTT. Translated, it gives CAWRTPGQGDEKLFF. This sequence joins TRBV30 and TRBJ1-4; 9 nucleotides match TRBD1. The CDR3 spans 15 residues. The germline V gene has CDR1 GTSNPN and CDR2 SVGIG (reference sequence). With 3 bases clipped from V and 6 bases from J, the junction kept 8 bases outside the gene matches.

This clonotype was seen a few times. The chain carries TRBV29-1 and TRBJ1-1; possibly TRBD1 for D (5 bases). V lost 3 bases and J lost 1, with 12 bases in between. Germline V lookup: CDR1 SQVTM, CDR2 ANQGSEA. CDR3 length equals 14 residues. DNA of the CDR3: TGCAGCGTTGAGGGGCGTCCGGAGAACACTGAAGCTTTCTTT. Amino acids: CSVEGRPENTEAFF.

As to this clonotype: One base away lies a much larger clone, so this may be a sequencing read error. The chain has TRBV12-5 and TRBJ2-3; 7 bases line up with TRBD1. CDR1 is LGHNT and CDR2 is FRNRAP in the germline V gene. V gave up 4 bases and J gave up 2 bases; unmatched junction bases: 9. The length of the CDR3 is 16 residues. CDR3 residues: CASGSGAGGSTDTQYF. The CDR3 DNA sequence: TGTGCTAGTGGTTCGGGCGCAGGGGGTTCCACAGATACGCAGTATTTT.

V is TRBV12-3 or TRBV12-4 and J is TRBJ1-6; no definite D call. The CDR3 loop spans 14 amino acids. V gave up 1 base and J gave up 10 bases, with 11 bases separating them. CDR3 in amino acids: CASSLGGKGSPLHF. The CDR3 DNA reads as TGTGCCAGCAGTTTAGGAGGGAAAGGATCACCCCTCCACTTT.

Comment on this clonotype: This sequence may be a read error, since a much larger clone differs from it by one base. This rearrangement joins TRBV2 to TRBJ2-3; D perhaps matches TRBD2 (5 bases). Trimming left V 5 bases short and J 6 bases short, with 15 bases between. In germline, CDR1 is SNHLY, CDR2 FYNNEI. The length of the CDR3 is 14 residues. CDR3 in amino acids: CASSPQRAPDTQYF. In nucleotides, the CDR3 is TGTGCCAGCAGTCCCCAGAGGGCTCCGGATACGCAGTATTTT.

This clonotype was seen only a few times. The chain links TRBV14 to TRBJ1-2; possible D gene TRBD1, 6 bases. The CDR3 has 15 amino acids. Germline CDR1 SGHDN, CDR2 FVKESK. The V gene lost 4 bases and the J gene lost 4 bases, with 16 bases spanning the gap. This chain's CDR3 is CASSRSSGAGYGYTF. Written as DNA, the CDR3 is TGTGCCAGCAGCCGCTCCTCGGGGGCCGGCTATGGCTACACCTTC.

This chain joins TRBV4-1 and TRBJ2-1, with D perhaps TRBD1 or TRBD2 (6 bases each). V dropped 1 base and J dropped 9 bases, with 16 bases sitting between them. The germline V gene encodes CDR1 MGHRA and CDR2 YSYEKL. CDR3 length equals 15 residues. The CDR3 coding sequence is TGCGCCAGCAGCCAAGCTGCCAAGGGGGGATCTGAGCAGTTCTTC. It is translated as CASSQAAKGGSEQFF.

This clonotype was seen many times. The V and J genes are TRBV28 and TRBJ1-2; D is unclear. CDR1 and CDR2 from the germline V gene are MDHEN and SYDVKM. Between the trimmed V and J ends, which lost 2 bases and 6 bases, there was a span of 19 bases. This CDR3 comprises 16 residues. Written as DNA, the CDR3 is TGTGCCAGCAGTTTAGCTTCTCCCCCCTCGTCGCATGGCTACACCTTC. Amino acids: CASSLASPPSSHGYTF.

V gene TRBV12-5 combines with J gene TRBJ2-3; perhaps D is TRBD1 or TRBD2 (5 bases each). Trimming cost V 8 bases and J 5 bases, with 17 bases left between them. The CDR3 loop spans 14 amino acids. CDR1 is LGHNT, CDR2 FRNRAP, per germline. The CDR3 sequence is CASSPDGTLDTQYF. The CDR3 DNA sequence: TGTGCTAGTTCCCCGGACGGGACGTTAGATACGCAGTATTTT.

This clonotype was detected many times. V and J are TRBV24-1 and TRBJ2-2; 9 bases match TRBD1. This CDR3 is 15 amino acids long. Germline CDR1 reads KGHDR; CDR2 reads SFDVKD. V was pared by 7 bases and J by 3 bases, with 5 bases of the junction left unmatched. The CDR3 nucleotides read TGTGCCACCAGCAAGCGGGACAGGGACACCGGGGAGCTGTTTTTT. Protein sequence: CATSKRDRDTGELFF.

This clonotype was detected many times. The V gene is TRBV12-3 or TRBV12-4, the J gene TRBJ1-4; the D gene is possibly TRBD1 (6 bases). Trimming cost V 3 bases and J 4 bases, with 12 bases left between them. The CDR3 is made up of 15 amino acids. The CDR3 DNA follows: TGTGCCAGCAGTTTGGGGTCAGGGGATAATGAAAAACTGTTTTTT. The encoded protein is CASSLGSGDNEKLFF.

In DNA, the CDR3 is TGTGCCAGCAGCCAGGACCCCGGGACTACCTACGAGCAGTACTTC. This encodes CASSQDPGTTYEQYF. The genes are TRBV4-2 and TRBJ2-7; 7 nucleotides agree with TRBD2. The V and J ends lost 3 bases and 2 bases, in that order; junction bases with no gene match: 7. Germline CDR1 is LGHNA and CDR2 is YNFKEQ. The CDR3 spans 15 residues.

CDR3 in amino acids: CASSLPGGGEYEQYF. CDR3 bases: TGCGCCAGCAGCCTCCCCGGAGGCGGCGAGTACGAGCAGTACTTC. The chain uses TRBV5-1 and TRBJ2-7, with D perhaps matching TRBD2 (5 bases). This CDR3 spans 15 amino acids. The germline V and J ends were trimmed by 4 bases and 4 bases, with 18 bases remaining between them. CDR1 SGHRS and CDR2 YFSETQ come from the germline V gene.

In its sample, this clonotype was seen many times. The chain has TRBV5-1 and TRBJ2-1; 12 bases fit TRBD2. CDR1 is SGHRS, CDR2 YFSETQ, per germline. The ends lost 4 bases at V and 10 bases at J; junction bases unmatched: 6. CDR3 length: 14 residues. Here the CDR3 reads CASSPRLAGDEQFF. CDR3 DNA: TGCGCCAGCAGCCCCCGACTAGCGGGAGACGAGCAGTTCTTC.

This clonotype was recorded many times. This chain uses TRBV2 with TRBJ2-7; 16 nucleotides match TRBD2. The length of the CDR3 is 15 residues. Germline trimming cut 8 bases from V and 12 bases from J; bases unmatched to any gene: 13. Germline V gives CDR1 SNHLY, CDR2 FYNNEI. The CDR3 spells CASLSGTSGRDPLYF. The CDR3 DNA follows: TGTGCCAGCCTTTCCGGGACTAGCGGGAGGGATCCGTTGTACTTC.

This clonotype was seen repeatedly, ten times or more. The rearrangement joins TRBV2 to TRBJ1-1, with unresolved D. V shed 9 bases and J shed 8 bases, with 10 bases lying between them. Germline V gene data show CDR1 as SNHLY and CDR2 as FYNNEI. The CDR3 consists of 10 residues. CDR3 loop: CASKTTEAFF. As DNA, the CDR3 is TGTGCCAGTAAAACAACCGAAGCTTTCTTT.

The rearrangement uses TRBV3-1 and TRBJ1-1; weak D call: TRBD1 (5 bases). CDR3 length: 13 residues. Germline CDR1 LGHDT, CDR2 YNNKEL (reference sequence). V was shortened by 0 bases and J by 9 bases, with 11 bases between the two germline ends. The CDR3 protein is CASSQDRRVQAFF. CDR3 nucleotide sequence: TGTGCCAGCAGCCAAGACCGCAGGGTCCAAGCTTTCTTT.